The 8 T cell receptor beta chains below all came from one sample that was sequenced in a study of blood T cell repertoires in COVID-19. The table came from immunoSEQ multiplex PCR; TCRdb's copy has only in-frame clones and leaves some out. The table records 110,000 to 150,000 clones, approximately 91% of them present only once. Sequences were obtained from peripheral blood. These receptors were taken from a man aged 65 to 85 with acute or convalescent COVID-19.

This chain links TRBV5-1 with TRBJ2-7; D is possibly TRBD1 (5 bases). CDR3 length equals 15 residues. Germline CDR1 and CDR2: SGHRS and YFSETQ. The V end lost 0 bases, the J end lost 0 bases, and 10 bases lay between the germline ends. The CDR3 coding sequence is TGCGCCAGCAGCTTGGGTAGGGGTAGCTCCTACGAGCAGTACTTC. Translated, it gives CASSLGRGSSYEQYF.

In this sample, this clone turned up a few times. The chain uses TRBV21-1 and TRBJ2-6; the listed D gene, TRBD1, was not tested against the DNA. TRBV21-1 is annotated as a pseudogene. The CDR3 is made up of 16 amino acids. In DNA form, the CDR3 reads TGTGCCAGCGCTGCGACAGGGGGGTCCGGGGCCAACGTCCTGACTTTC. Protein sequence: CASAATGGSGANVLTF.

V usage is TRBV10-3 and J usage is TRBJ2-7, with 15 bases fitting TRBD2. The V segment lost 3 bases and the J segment 6 bases; nucleotides outside the gene matches: 15. This CDR3 has 19 residues. Germline CDR1 reads ENHRY; CDR2 reads SYGVKD. Here the CDR3 reads CAISDRGTSGRPPEGEQYF. Here the CDR3 DNA reads TGTGCCATCAGTGATCGCGGGACTAGCGGGAGGCCTCCTGAGGGCGAGCAGTACTTC.

The chain links TRBV7-8 to TRBJ1-2; no clear D. CDR3 length: 13 amino acids. V gave up 6 bases and J gave up 2 bases, with 10 bases separating them. Germline V gives CDR1 SGHVS, CDR2 FQNEAQ. The CDR3 nucleotides read TGTGCCAGCAGGCCGACATCCAACTATGGCTACACCTTC. The encoded protein is CASRPTSNYGYTF. Based on the CDR3 plus reference TRBV7-8 and TRBJ1-2, the full variable domain is GAGVSQSPRYKVAKRGQDVALRCDPISGHVSLFWYQQALGQGPEFLTYFQNEAQLDKSGLPSDRFFAERPEGSVSTLKIQRTQQEDSAVYLCASRPTSNYGYTFGSGTRLTVV.

This sequence joins TRBV28 and TRBJ1-4; TRBD1 matches 7 bases. The CDR3 contains 14 residues. Germline CDR1 MDHEN, CDR2 SYDVKM. Unmatched junction bases numbered 7, after V lost 8 bases and J lost 4 bases. The CDR3 nucleotides read TGTGCCAGCGCAACCGACAGGGATAATGAAAAACTGTTTTTT. It is translated as CASATDRDNEKLFF.

The chain combines TRBV18 with TRBJ1-6, with 9 bases aligning to TRBD1. This CDR3 has 14 amino acids. V lost 6 bases to trimming and J lost 6 bases; unmatched junction nucleotides: 3. Germline assignment: CDR1 KGHSH and CDR2 LQKENI. CDR3 sequence reads: CASSRDRANSPLHF. The CDR3 DNA sequence: TGTGCCAGCTCCCGGGACAGGGCTAATTCACCCCTCCACTTT. The variable domain in full, with the rest retrieved from reference TRBV18 and TRBJ1-6, is NAGVMQNPRHLVRRRGQEARLRCSPMKGHSHVYWYRQLPEEGLKFMVYLQKENIIDESGMPKERFSAEFPKEGPSILRIQQVVRGDSAAYFCASSRDRANSPLHFGNGTRLTVT.

This chain uses TRBV6-5 with TRBJ1-3, with a weak D call TRBD1 (5 bases). V lost 8 bases and J 2 bases, leaving 13 bases between the germline ends. This CDR3 has 14 amino acids. Germline lookup yields CDR1 MNHEY and CDR2 SVGAGI. In DNA, the CDR3 is TGTGCCAGCTGCGCAGGGAATGCTGGAAACACCATATATTTT. Its protein product is CASCAGNAGNTIYF.

V is TRBV6-5 and J is TRBJ2-7; 7 nucleotides match TRBD2. Unmatched junction bases numbered 6, after V lost 5 bases and J lost 2 bases. Germline V gene data show CDR1 as MNHEY and CDR2 as SVGAGI. The CDR3 is 14 amino acids. Here the CDR3 reads CASSPGGGPYEQYF. CDR3 bases: TGTGCCAGCAGTCCGGGGGGAGGCCCCTACGAGCAGTACTTC.